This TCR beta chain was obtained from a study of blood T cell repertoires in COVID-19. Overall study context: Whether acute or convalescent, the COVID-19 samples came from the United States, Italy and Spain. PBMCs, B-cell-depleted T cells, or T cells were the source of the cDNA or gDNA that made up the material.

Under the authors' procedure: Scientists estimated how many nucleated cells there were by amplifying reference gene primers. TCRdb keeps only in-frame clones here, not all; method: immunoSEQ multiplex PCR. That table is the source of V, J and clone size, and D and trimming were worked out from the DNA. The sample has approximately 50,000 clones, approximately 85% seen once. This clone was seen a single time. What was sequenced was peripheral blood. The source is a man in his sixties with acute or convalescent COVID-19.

The CDR3 sequence is CAINRGQDTEAFF. CDR3 in DNA: TGTGCCATCAATAGGGGGCAGGACACTGAAGCTTTCTTT. This sequence joins TRBV10-3 and TRBJ1-1; 7 bases are shared with TRBD1. The CDR3 is made up of 13 amino acids. The V and J ends lost 7 bases and 3 bases, in that order; junction bases with no gene match: 5. Germline V gives CDR1 ENHRY, CDR2 SYGVKD.